This note documents a single T cell receptor (beta chain) sequence. The data stem from a study of cytomegalovirus exposure and HLA in healthy donors. The study ran its PCR with 60 Vbeta and 13 Jbeta primers. Data came from immunoSEQ multiplex PCR; TCRdb stores just in-frame clones and leaves some out. The table records around 230,000 clones, around 78% of them present only once. CDR1 and CDR2 (germline): LNHDA, SQIVND (reference sequence). Losses at the gene ends were 10 bases for V and 1 base for J; bases not matched to a gene: 4. The CDR3 is made up of 14 amino acids. This TCR came from a boy aged 5-17 years in good health and CMV-seronegative. The chain carries TRBV19 and TRBJ2-2, with TRBD1 matching 9 bases. Material: PBMCs. The CDR3 DNA is TGTGCCACTCCGGACAGGGGGAACACCGGGGAGCTGTTTTTT. It specifies CATPDRGNTGELFF.